The 7 T cell receptor beta chains below come from one sample, sequenced in a study of cytomegalovirus exposure and HLA in healthy donors. The PCR made use of 60 Vbeta and 13 Jbeta primers. Generated by immunoSEQ multiplex PCR, the TCRdb table keeps only in-frame clones and is missing some. The profile shows some 160,000 clones, 65% to 80% of them singletons. The sample comprised PBMCs. These receptors originate from a woman aged 25-40 years in good health and CMV-seronegative.

This clone was counted only a few times. The genes are TRBV7-9 and TRBJ1-2; possibly TRBD1 for D (6 bases). V dropped 5 bases and J dropped 2 bases, with 12 bases sitting between them. Per the germline V gene, CDR1 is SEHNR and CDR2 is FQNEAQ (reference sequence). The CDR3 runs to 14 residues. The CDR3 sequence: CASSPGHINYGYTF. The CDR3 DNA follows: TGTGCCAGCAGCCCGGGACATATCAACTATGGCTACACCTTC.

This clone was counted only a few times. The gene calls are TRBV6-5 and TRBJ2-7; D is perhaps TRBD1 (5 bases). CDR3 length: 15 residues. V lost 5 bases and J lost 3, with 17 bases in between. Germline loops: CDR1 MNHEY, CDR2 SVGAGI. In DNA form, the CDR3 reads TGTGCCAGCAGTGGGCAACGGACAAAAGACTACGAGCAGTACTTC. Its protein product is CASSGQRTKDYEQYF.

The rearrangement joins TRBV5-1 to TRBJ1-1; D is uncertain. Trimming stripped 0 bases from V and 5 bases from J, with 11 bases between. Germline CDR1 is SGHRS and CDR2 is YFSETQ. The CDR3 is 14 residues long. DNA of the CDR3: TGCGCCAGCAGCTTGGGGATGGGAGAAACTGAAGCTTTCTTT. This gives the protein CASSLGMGETEAFF.

This chain links TRBV19 with TRBJ2-5, with 9 bases matching TRBD1. In germline, CDR1 is LNHDA, CDR2 SQIVND (reference sequence). The CDR3 totals 16 residues. The J segment lost 3 bases and the V segment lost 5 bases, leaving 10 bases of the junction unmatched. CDR3 region: CASSPIPGQGEETQYF. CDR3 DNA: TGTGCCAGTAGTCCGATACCGGGACAGGGTGAAGAGACCCAGTACTTC.

A note on this clone: Other DNA sequences in this sample translate to the same CDR3. V usage is TRBV5-1 and J usage is TRBJ2-3; 8 positions match TRBD2. CDR1 SGHRS and CDR2 YFSETQ come from the germline V gene. This CDR3 spans 13 amino acids. J was trimmed by 4 bases and V by 5 bases; bases with no gene match: 3. CDR3 coding DNA: TGCGCCAGCAGTGGAGCGGGAGCAGATACGCAGTATTTT. This gives the protein CASSGAGADTQYF.

The chain employs TRBV7-6 and TRBJ1-3; maybe TRBD1 (5 bases). Germline CDR1 is SGHVS and CDR2 is FNYEAQ. The CDR3 totals 16 residues. V lost 2 bases and J 0 bases, leaving 11 bases between the germline ends. CDR3 nucleotides: TGTGCCAGCAGCTTAATGGGGGGACGCTCTGGAAACACCATATATTTT. This translates into CASSLMGGRSGNTIYF.

Notes on this clone: One end of the junction is discordant with germline, which a read error may explain. The chain links TRBV4-2 to TRBJ1-2; perhaps TRBD1 as D (5 bases). This CDR3 spans 15 amino acids. Germline CDR1 LGHNA, CDR2 YNFKEQ. The CDR3 DNA is TGTGCCAGCAGCCAAGATCCAGGACAAAACTATGGCTACCCCTTC. Translation gives CASSQDPGQNYGYPF.